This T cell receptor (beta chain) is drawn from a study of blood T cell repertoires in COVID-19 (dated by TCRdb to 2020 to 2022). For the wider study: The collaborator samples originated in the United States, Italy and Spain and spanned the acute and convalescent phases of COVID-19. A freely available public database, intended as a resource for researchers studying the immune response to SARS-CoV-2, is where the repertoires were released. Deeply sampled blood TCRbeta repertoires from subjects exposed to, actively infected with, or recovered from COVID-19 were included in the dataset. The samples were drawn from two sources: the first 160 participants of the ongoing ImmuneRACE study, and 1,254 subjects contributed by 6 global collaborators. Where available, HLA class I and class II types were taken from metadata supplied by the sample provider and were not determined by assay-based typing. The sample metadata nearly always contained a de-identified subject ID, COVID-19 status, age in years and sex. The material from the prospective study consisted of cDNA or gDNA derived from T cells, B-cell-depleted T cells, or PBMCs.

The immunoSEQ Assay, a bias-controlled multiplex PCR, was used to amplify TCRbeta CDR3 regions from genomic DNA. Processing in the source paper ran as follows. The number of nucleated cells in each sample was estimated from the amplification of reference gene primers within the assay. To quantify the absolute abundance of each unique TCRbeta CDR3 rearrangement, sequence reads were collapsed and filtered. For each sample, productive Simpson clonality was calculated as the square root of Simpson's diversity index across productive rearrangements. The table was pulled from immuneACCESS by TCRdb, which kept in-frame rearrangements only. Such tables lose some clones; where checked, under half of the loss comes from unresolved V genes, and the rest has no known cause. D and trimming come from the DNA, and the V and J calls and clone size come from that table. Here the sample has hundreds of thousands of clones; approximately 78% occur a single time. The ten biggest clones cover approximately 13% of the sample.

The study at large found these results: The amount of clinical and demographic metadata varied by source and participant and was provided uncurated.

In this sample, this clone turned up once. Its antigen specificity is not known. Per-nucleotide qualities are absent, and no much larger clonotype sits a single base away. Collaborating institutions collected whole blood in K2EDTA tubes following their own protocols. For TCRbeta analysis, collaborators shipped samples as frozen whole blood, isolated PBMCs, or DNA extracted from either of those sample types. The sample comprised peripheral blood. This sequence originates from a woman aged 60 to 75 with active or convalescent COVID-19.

This receptor carries the CDR3 CASRLRQGAYTEAFF. The nucleotide sequence reads as follows: TGTGCCAGCAGACTCCGACAGGGGGCGTACACTGAAGCTTTCTTT. The sequence joins TRBV6-6 to TRBJ1-1; 10 central nucleotides agree with TRBD1. The germline V end is reduced by 6 bases and the J end by 3 bases; junction bases left unmatched: 7. The CDR3 runs 15 amino acids, cysteine and phenylalanine included. Of all the DNA, just the CDR3 is kept, 45 bases in frame from base 1. The germline V gene (reference sequence) sets CDR1 to MNHNY and CDR2 to SVGAGI.